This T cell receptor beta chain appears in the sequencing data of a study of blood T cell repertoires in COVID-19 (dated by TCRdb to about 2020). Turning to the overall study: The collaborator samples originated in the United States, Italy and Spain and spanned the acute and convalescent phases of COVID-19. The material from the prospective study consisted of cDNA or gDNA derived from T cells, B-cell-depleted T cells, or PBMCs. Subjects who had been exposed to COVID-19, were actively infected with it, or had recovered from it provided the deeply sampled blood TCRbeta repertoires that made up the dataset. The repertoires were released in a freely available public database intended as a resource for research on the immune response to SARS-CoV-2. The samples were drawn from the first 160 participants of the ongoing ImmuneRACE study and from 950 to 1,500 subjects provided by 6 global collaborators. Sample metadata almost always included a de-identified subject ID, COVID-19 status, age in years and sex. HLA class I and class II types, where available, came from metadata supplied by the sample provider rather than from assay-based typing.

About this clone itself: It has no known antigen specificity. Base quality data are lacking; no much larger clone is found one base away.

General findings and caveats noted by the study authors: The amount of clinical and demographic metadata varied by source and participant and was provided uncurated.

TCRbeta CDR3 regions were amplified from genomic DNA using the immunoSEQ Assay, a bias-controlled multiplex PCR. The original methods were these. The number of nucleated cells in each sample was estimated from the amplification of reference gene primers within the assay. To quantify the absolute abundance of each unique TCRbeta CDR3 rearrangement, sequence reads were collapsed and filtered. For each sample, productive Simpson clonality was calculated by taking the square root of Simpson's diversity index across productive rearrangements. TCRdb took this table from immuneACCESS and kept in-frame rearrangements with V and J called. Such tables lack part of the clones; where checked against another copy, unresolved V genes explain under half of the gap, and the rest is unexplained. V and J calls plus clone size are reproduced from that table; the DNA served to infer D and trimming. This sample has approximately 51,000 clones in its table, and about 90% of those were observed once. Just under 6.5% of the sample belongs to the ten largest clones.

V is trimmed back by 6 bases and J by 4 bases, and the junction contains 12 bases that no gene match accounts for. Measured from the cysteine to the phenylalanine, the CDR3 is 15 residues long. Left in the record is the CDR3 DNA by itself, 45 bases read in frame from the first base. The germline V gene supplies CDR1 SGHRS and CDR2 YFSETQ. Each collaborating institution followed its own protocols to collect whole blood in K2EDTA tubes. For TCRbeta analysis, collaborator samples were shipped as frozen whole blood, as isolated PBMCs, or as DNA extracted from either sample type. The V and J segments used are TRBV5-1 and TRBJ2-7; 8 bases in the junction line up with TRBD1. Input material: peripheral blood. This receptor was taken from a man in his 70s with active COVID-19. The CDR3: CASTSSGQEIYEQYF. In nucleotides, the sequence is TGCGCCAGCACCTCATCGGGACAGGAGATTTACGAGCAGTACTTC.